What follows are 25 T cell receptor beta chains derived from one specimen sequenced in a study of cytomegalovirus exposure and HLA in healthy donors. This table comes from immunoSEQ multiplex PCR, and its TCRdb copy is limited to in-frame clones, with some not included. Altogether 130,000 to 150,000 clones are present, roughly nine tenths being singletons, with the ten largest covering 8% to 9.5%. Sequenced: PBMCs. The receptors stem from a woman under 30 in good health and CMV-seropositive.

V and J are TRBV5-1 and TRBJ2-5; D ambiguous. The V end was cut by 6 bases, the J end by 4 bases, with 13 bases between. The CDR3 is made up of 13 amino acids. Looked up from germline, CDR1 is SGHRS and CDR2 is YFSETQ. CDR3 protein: CASTLRPGETQYF. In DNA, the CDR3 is TGCGCCAGCACCCTAAGGCCAGGAGAGACCCAGTACTTC.

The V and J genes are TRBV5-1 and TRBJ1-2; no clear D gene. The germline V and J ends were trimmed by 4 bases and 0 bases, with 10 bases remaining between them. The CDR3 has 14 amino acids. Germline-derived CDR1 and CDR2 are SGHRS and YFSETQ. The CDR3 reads CASSPSGANYGYTF. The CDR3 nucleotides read TGCGCCAGCAGCCCCTCCGGGGCTAACTATGGCTACACCTTC.

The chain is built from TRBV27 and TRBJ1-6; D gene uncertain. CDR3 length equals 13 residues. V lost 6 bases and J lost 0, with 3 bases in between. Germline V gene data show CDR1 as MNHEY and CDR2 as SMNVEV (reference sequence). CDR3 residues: CASRSSYNSPLHF. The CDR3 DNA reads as TGTGCCAGCAGGAGCTCCTATAATTCACCCCTCCACTTT.

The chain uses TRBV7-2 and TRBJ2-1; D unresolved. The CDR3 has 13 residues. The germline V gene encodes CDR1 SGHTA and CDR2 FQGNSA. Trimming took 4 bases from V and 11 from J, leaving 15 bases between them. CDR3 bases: TGTGCCAGCAGCTCCCGATCAGCGTATCAGCAGTTCTTC. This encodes CASSSRSAYQQFF. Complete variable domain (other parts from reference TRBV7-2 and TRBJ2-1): GAGVSQSPSNKVTEKGKDVELRCDPISGHTALYWYRQSLGQGLEFLIYFQGNSAPDKSGLPSDRFSAERTGGSVSTLTIQRTQQEDSAVYLCASSSRSAYQQFFGPGTRLTVL.

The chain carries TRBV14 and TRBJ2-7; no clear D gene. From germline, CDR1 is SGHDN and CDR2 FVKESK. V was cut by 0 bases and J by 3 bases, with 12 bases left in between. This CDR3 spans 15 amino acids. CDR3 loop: CASSQESPPSYEQYF. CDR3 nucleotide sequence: TGTGCCAGCAGCCAAGAATCCCCTCCCAGCTACGAGCAGTACTTC.

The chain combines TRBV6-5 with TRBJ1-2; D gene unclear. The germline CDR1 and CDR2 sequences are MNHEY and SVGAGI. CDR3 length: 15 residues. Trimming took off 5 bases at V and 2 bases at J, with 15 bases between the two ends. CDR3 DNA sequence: TGTGCCAGCAGTCCCCTCAAGACAACGAACTATGGCTACACCTTC. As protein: CASSPLKTTNYGYTF.

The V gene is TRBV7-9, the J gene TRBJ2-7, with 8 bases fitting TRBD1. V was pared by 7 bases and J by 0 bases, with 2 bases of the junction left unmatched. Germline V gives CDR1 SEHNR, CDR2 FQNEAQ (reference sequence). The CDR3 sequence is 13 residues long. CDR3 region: CASKTGGSYEQYF. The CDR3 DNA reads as TGTGCCAGCAAAACAGGGGGCTCCTACGAGCAGTACTTC.

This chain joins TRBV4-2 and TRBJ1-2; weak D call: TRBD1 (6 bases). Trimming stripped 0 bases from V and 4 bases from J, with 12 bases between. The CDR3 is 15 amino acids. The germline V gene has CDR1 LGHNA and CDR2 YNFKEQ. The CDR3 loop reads CASSQERTDTYGYTF. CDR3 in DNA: TGTGCCAGCAGCCAAGAAAGGACAGATACCTATGGCTACACCTTC.

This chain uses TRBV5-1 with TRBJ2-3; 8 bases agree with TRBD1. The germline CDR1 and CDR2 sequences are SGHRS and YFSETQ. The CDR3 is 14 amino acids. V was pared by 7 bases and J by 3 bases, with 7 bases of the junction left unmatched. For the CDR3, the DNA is TGCGCCAGCTACTCGACAGGGGCGACAGATACGCAGTATTTT. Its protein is CASYSTGATDTQYF.

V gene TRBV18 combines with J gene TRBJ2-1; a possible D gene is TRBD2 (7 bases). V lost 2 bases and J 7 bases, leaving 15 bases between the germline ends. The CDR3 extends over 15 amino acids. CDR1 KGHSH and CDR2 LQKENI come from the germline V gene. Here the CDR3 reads CASSPGGGPSNEQFF. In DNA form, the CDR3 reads TGTGCCAGCTCACCAGGGGGGGGGCCCTCGAATGAGCAGTTCTTC.

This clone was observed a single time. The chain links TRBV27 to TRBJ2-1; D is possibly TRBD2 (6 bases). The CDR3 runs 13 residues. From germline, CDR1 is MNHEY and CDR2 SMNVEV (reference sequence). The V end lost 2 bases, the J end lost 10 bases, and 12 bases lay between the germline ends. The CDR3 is CASSLVGLTEQFF. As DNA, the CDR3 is TGTGCCAGCAGTTTAGTCGGACTAACCGAGCAGTTCTTC.

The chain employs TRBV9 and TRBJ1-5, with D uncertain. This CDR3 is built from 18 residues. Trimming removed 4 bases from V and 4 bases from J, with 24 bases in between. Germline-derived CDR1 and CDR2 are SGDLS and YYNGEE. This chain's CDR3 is CASSTRLKGRWGNQPQHF. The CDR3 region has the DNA TGTGCCAGCAGCACCCGTCTGAAAGGGAGATGGGGAAATCAGCCCCAGCATTTT.

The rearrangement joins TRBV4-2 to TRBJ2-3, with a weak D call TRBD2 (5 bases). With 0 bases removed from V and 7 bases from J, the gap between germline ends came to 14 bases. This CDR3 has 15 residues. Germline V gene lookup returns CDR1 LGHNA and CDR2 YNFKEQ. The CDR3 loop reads CASSQEHPGLYTQYF. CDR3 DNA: TGTGCCAGCAGCCAAGAGCATCCGGGGTTGTATACGCAGTATTTT.

CDR3 in DNA: TGTGCCAGCAGCGTAGAGGCAGGGGTTGAGACCCAGTACTTC. Translation gives CASSVEAGVETQYF. The chain recombines TRBV9 with TRBJ2-5; tentative D call: TRBD1 (6 bases). Germline V gives CDR1 SGDLS, CDR2 YYNGEE. V lost 0 bases to trimming and J lost 5 bases, with 11 bases between them. The CDR3 runs 14 residues.

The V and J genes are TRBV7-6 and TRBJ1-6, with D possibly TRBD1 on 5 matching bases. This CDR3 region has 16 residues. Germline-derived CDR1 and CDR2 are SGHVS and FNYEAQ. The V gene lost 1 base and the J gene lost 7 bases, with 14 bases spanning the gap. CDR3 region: CASSLGVGGVNSPLHF. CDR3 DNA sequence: TGTGCCAGCAGCTTAGGCGTGGGGGGAGTAAATTCACCCCTCCACTTT.

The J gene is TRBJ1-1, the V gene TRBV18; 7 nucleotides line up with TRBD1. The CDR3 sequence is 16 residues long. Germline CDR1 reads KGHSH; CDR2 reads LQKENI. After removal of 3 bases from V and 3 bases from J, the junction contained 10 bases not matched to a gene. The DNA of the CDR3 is TGTGCCAGCTCACCGCCCAAGACAGGGCTGTACACTGAAGCTTTCTTT. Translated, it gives CASSPPKTGLYTEAFF.

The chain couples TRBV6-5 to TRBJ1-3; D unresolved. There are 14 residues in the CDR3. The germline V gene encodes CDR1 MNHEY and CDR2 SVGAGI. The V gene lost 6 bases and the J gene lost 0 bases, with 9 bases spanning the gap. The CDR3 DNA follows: TGTGCCAGCAGGCCAAGCTTCTCTGGAAACACCATATATTTT. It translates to CASRPSFSGNTIYF.

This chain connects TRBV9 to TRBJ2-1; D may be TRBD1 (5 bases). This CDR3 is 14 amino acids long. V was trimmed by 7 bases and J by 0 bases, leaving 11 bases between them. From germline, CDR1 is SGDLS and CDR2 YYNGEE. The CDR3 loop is CASGPTVSYNEQFF. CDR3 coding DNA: TGTGCCAGCGGTCCGACAGTCTCCTACAATGAGCAGTTCTTC.

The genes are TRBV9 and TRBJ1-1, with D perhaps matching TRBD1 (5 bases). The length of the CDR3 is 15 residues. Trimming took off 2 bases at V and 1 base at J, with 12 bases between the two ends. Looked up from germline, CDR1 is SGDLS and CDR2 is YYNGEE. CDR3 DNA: TGTGCCAGCAGCGTCTCCGGCAGGGCGAACACTGAAGCTTTCTTT. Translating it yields CASSVSGRANTEAFF. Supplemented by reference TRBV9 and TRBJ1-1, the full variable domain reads DSGVTQTPKHLITATGQRVTLRCSPRSGDLSVYWYQQSLDQGLQFLIQYYNGEERAKGNILERFSAQQFPDLHSELNLSSLELGDSALYFCASSVSGRANTEAFFGQGTRLTVV.

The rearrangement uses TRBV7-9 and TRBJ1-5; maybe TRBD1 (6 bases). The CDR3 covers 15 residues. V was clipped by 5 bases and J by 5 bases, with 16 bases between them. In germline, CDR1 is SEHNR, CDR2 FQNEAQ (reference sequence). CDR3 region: CASSITGLTDQPQHF. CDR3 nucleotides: TGTGCCAGCAGCATAACAGGGTTGACGGATCAGCCCCAGCATTTT.

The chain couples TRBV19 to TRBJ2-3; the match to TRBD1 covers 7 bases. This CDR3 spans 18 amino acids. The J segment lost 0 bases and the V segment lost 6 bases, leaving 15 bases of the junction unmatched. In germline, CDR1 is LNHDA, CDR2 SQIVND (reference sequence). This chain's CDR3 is CASSDRAQRLPSTDTQYF. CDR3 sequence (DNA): TGTGCCAGTAGCGACAGGGCGCAACGCCTCCCTAGCACAGATACGCAGTATTTT.

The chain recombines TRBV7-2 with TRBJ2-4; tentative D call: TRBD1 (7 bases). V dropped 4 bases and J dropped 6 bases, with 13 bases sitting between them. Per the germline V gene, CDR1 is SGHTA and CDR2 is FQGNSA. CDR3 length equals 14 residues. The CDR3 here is CASSSRQGGNIQYF. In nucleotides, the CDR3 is TGTGCCAGCAGCTCCAGACAGGGAGGAAACATTCAGTACTTC.

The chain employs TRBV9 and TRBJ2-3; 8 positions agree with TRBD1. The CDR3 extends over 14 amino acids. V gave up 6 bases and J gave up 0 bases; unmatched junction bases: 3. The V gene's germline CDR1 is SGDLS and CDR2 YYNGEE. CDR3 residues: CASTRTGSTDTQYF. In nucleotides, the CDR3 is TGTGCCAGCACCCGGACAGGGAGCACAGATACGCAGTATTTT. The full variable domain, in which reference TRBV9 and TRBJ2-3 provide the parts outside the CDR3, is DSGVTQTPKHLITATGQRVTLRCSPRSGDLSVYWYQQSLDQGLQFLIQYYNGEERAKGNILERFSAQQFPDLHSELNLSSLELGDSALYFCASTRTGSTDTQYFGPGTRLTVL.

The CDR3 DNA is TGTGCCAGCAGTCGCCCTACTAGCACAGATACGCAGTATTTT. Residues: CASSRPTSTDTQYF. The V and J genes are TRBV6-5 and TRBJ2-3; no definite D call. CDR1 is MNHEY, CDR2 SVGAGI, per germline. This CDR3 contains 14 residues. V lost 5 bases, J lost 0 bases, and 9 bases lay in between.

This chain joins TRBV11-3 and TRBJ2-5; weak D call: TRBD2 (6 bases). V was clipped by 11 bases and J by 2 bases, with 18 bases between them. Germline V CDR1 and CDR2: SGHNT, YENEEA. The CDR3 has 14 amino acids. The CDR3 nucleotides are TGTGCCCTCAGGAGGGCAGAGGAACAAGAGACCCAGTACTTC. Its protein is CALRRAEEQETQYF.